This T cell receptor (beta chain) was retrieved from a study of T cell changes during pregnancy in multiple sclerosis (dated by TCRdb to between 2018 and 2021). Describing the broader study: The study looked at changes in the T cell repertoire across pregnancy in women with multiple sclerosis.

On this clone itself: Its antigen is still unknown. No base-level quality is on record; no much larger clone is a single base apart.

The library was obtained by the immunoSEQ multiplex PCR assay. The immuneACCESS repertoire file appears here via TCRdb, limited to in-frame rearrangements. These files lack a portion of the clones; in checked studies, under half of the deficit traces to unresolved V genes, and the cause of the others is not known. The sample data list tens of thousands of clones, and 92% of these were observed just once. Of the sample, around 0.93% is held by the ten largest clones. The sample here was peripheral blood, taken in the first trimester of pregnancy. The sequence came from a female donor with multiple sclerosis, enrolled in a pregnancy study.

The nucleotide sequence is TGTGCCACCAGCAGAGCGCTACTTGAAAAAGAGACCCAGTACTTC. It codes for CATSRALLEKETQYF. The chain joins TRBV15 to TRBJ2-5; the D gene remains uncertain. Between the V and J ends, shortened by 1 base and 3 bases respectively, the junction contains 12 bases. Looking up the germline V gene (reference sequence) yields CDR1 LNHNV and CDR2 YYDKDF. Counted from cysteine to phenylalanine, this CDR3 has 15 amino acids. Left in the record is the CDR3 DNA by itself, 45 bases read in frame from the first base.